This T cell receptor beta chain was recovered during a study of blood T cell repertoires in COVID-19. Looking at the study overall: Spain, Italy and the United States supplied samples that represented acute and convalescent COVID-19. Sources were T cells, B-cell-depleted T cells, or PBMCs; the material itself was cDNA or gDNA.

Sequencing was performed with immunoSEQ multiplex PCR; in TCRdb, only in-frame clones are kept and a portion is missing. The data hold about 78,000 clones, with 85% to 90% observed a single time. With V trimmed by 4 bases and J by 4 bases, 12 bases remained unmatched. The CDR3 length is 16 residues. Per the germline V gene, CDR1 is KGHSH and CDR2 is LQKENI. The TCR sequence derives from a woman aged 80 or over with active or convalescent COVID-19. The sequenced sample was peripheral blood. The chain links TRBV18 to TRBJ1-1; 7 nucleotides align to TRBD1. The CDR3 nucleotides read TGTGCCAGCTCACGACTCGGACAGGTTGGTGGCACTGAAGCTTTCTTT. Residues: CASSRLGQVGGTEAFF.